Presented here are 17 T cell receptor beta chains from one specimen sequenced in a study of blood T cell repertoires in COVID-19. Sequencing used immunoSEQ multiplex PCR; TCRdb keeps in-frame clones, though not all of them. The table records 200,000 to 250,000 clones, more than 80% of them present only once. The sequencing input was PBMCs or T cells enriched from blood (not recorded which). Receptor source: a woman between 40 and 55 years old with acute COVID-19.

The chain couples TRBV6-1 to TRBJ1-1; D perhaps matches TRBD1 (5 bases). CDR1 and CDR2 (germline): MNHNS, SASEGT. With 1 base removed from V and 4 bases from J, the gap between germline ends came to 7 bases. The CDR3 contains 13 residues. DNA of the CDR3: TGTGCCAGCAGTGAAGTAAGGGGCACTGAAGCTTTCTTT. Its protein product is CASSEVRGTEAFF.

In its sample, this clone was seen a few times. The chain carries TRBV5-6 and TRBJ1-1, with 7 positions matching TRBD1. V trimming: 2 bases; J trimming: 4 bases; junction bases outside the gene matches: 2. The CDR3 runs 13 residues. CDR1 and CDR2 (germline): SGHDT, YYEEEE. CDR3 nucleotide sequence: TGTGCCAGCAGCTTCGCAGGGGGCACTGAAGCTTTCTTT. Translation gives CASSFAGGTEAFF.

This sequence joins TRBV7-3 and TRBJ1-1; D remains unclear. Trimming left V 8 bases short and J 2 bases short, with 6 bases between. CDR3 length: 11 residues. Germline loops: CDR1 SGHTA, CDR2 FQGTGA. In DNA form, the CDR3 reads TGTGCCAGCGGTACTAACACTGAAGCTTTCTTT. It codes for CASGTNTEAFF.

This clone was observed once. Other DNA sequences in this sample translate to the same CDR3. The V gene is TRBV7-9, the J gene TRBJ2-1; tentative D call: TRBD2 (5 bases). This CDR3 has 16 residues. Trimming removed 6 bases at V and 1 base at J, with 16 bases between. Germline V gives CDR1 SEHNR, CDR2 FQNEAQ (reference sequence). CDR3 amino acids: CASRLVGPSSYNEQFF. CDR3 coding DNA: TGTGCCAGCAGACTAGTCGGACCCAGTTCCTACAATGAGCAGTTCTTC.

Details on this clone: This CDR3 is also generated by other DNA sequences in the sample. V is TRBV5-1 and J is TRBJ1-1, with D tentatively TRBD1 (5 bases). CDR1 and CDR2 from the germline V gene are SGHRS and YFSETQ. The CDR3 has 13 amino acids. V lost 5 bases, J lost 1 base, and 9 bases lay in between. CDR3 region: CASSLTENTEAFF. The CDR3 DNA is TGCGCCAGCAGTCTGACAGAGAACACTGAAGCTTTCTTT. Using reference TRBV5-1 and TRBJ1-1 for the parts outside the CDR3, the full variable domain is KAGVTQTPRYLIKTRGQQVTLSCSPISGHRSVSWYQQTPGQGLQFLFEYFSETQRNKGNFPGRFSGRQFSNSRSEMNVSTLELGDSALYLCASSLTENTEAFFGQGTRLTVV.

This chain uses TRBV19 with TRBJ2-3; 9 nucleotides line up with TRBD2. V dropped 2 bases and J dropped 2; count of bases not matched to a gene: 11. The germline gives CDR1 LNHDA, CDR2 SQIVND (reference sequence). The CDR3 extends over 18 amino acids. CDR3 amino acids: CASSISGGGAWHTDTQYF. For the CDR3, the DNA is TGTGCCAGTAGTATATCTGGCGGGGGGGCCTGGCACACAGATACGCAGTATTTT.

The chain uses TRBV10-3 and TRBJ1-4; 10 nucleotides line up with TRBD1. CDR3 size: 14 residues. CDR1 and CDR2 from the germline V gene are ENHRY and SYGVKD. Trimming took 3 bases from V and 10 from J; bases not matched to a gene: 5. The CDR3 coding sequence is TGTGCCATCAGTGACGGGACAGGGGAAAGAAAACTGTTTTTT. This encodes CAISDGTGERKLFF.

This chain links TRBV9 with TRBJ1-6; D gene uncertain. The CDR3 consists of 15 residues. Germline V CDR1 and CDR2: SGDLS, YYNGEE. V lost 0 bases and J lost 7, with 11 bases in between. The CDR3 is CASSVGNNFNSPLHF. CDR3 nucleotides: TGTGCCAGCAGCGTAGGTAATAACTTCAATTCACCCCTCCACTTT.

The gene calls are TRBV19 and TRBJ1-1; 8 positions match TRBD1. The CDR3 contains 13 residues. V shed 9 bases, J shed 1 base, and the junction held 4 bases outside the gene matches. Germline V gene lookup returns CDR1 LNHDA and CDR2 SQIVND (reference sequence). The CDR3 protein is CASRGQGNTEAFF. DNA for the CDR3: TGTGCCAGCCGAGGACAGGGGAACACTGAAGCTTTCTTT.

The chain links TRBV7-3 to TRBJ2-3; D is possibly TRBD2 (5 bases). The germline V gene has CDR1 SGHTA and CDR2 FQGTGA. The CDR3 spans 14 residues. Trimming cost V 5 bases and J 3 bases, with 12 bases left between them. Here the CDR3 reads CASSEGPHTDTQYF. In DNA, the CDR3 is TGTGCCAGCAGCGAGGGCCCTCATACAGATACGCAGTATTTT.

Written as DNA, the CDR3 is TGCGCCAGCAGTGGAGACAGGGTAAATTCACCCCTCCACTTT. It codes for CASSGDRVNSPLHF. The chain has TRBV4-3 and TRBJ1-6, with TRBD1 matching 7 bases. This CDR3 comprises 14 residues. CDR1 and CDR2 (germline): LGHNA, YSLEER. V gave up 6 bases and J gave up 7 bases; unmatched junction bases: 6.

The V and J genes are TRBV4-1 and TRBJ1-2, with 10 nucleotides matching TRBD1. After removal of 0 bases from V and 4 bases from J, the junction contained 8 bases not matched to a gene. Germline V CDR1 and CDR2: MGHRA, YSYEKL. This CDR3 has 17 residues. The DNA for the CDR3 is TGCGCCAGCAGCCAAGATGAGAGGAGACAGGGGGCCTATGGCTACACCTTC. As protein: CASSQDERRQGAYGYTF.

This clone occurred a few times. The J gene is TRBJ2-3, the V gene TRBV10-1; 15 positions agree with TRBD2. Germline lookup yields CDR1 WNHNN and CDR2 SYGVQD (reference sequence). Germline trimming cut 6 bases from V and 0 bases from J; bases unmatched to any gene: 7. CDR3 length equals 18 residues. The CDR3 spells CASSLGTSGGISTDTQYF. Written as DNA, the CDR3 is TGCGCCAGCAGCCTCGGGACTAGCGGGGGGATTAGCACAGATACGCAGTATTTT.

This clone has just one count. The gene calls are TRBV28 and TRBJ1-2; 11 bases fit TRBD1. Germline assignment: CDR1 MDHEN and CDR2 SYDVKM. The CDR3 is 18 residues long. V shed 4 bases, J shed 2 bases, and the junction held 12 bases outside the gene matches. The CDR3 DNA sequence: TGTGCCAGCAGTTCGTCCGGGACAGGGGGAGGGGGGAACTATGGCTACACCTTC. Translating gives CASSSSGTGGGGNYGYTF.

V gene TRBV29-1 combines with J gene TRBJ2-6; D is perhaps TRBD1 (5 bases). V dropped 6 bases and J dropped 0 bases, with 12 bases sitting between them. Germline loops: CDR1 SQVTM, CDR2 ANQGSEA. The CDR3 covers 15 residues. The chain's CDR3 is CSVGLTTSGANVLTF. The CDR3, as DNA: TGCAGCGTGGGGCTTACGACCTCTGGGGCCAACGTCCTGACTTTC.

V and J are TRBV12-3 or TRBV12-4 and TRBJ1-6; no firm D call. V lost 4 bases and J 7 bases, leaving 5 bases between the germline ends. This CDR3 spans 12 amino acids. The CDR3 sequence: CASSYPNSPLHF. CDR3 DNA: TGTGCCAGCAGTTATCCGAATTCACCCCTCCACTTT.

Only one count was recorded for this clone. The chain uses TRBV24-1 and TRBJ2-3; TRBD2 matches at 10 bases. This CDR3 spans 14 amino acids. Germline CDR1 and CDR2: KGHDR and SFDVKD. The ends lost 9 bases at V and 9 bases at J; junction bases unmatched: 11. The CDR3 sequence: CATEAGGLLRTQYF. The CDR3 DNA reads TGTGCCACCGAAGCGGGGGGGCTTCTGAGGACGCAGTATTTT.